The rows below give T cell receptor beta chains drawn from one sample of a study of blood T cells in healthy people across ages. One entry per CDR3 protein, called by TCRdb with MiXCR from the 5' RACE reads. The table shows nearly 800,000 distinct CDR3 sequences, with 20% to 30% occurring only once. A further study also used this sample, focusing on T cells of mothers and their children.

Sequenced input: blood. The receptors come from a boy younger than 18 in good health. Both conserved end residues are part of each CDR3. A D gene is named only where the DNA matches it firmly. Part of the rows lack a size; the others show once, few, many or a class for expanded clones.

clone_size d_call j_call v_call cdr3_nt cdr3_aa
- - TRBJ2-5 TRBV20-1 TGCAGTGCTAGAGATGGCCCGTTCGGAGCGTGGGAGACCCAGTACTTC CSARDGPFGAWETQYF
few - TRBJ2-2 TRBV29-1 TGCAGCGTTGTGGAGGCCGGGGAGCTGTTTTTT CSVVEAGELFF
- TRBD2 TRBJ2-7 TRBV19 TGTGCCAGTAGTTCCCTAGCGGGAGTGAATGAGCAGTACTTC CASSSLAGVNEQYF
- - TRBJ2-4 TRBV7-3 TGTGCCAGCAGCCCGGGCGGCCCCGGGAACATTCAGTACTTC CASSPGGPGNIQYF
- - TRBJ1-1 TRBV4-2 TGTGCCAGCAGCCAAGGACTCCTGGCTGAAGCTTTCTTT CASSQGLLAEAFF
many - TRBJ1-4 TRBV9 TGTGCCAGCAGCCCCAACACTGCAACTAATGAAAAACTGTTTTTT CASSPNTATNEKLFF
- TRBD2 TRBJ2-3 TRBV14 TGTGCCAGCCGGGCGGGAGTGCAAGATACGCAGTATTTT CASRAGVQDTQYF
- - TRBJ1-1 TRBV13 TGTGCCAGCAGCTTAGACGCAGGGGCCCCGGACACTGAAGCTTTCTTT CASSLDAGAPDTEAFF
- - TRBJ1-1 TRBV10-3 TGTGCCATCAGTGAGTCCCCAGGCGGAGGCACTGAAGCTTTCTTT CAISESPGGGTEAFF
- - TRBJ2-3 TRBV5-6 TGTGCCAGCAGCCCTAATTATCGCACAACTAGCACAGATACGCAGTATTTT CASSPNYRTTSTDTQYF
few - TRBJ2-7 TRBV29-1 TGCAGCGTTGGAGAACAGGATACCTACGAGCAGTACTTC CSVGEQDTYEQYF
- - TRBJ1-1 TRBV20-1 TGCAGTGCTTCCAGGGGAGTCACTGAAGCTTTCTTT CSASRGVTEAFF
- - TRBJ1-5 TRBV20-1 TGCACTGAGCGAGAGCCTCAGCCCCAGCATTTT CTEREPQPQHF
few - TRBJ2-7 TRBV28 TGTGCCAGCAGAAATAGCGAAAAGAGCTCCTACGAGCAGTACTTC CASRNSEKSSYEQYF
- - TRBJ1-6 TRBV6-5 TGTGCCAGCAGTCCGGACGGAGATTCACCCCTCCACTTT CASSPDGDSPLHF
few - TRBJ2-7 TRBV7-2 TGTGCCAGCAGCTTAGAGACCGGGCCTCATTACGAGCAGTACTTC CASSLETGPHYEQYF
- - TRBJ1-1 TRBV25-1 TGTGCCAGCAGTGACGGGGTGGGCATGAACACTGAAGCTTTCTTT CASSDGVGMNTEAFF
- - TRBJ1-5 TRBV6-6 TGTGCCAGCAGCCTGCTGGGTCAGCATTTT CASSLLGQHF
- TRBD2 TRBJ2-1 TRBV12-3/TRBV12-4 TGTGCCAGCAGTTTCGGGGGGTTGTTATACAATGAGCAGTTCTTC CASSFGGLLYNEQFF
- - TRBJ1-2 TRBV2 TGTGCCAGCAGTGTGCTACGGCCAACTAACTATGGCTACACCTTC CASSVLRPTNYGYTF
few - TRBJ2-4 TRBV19 TGTGCCAGTAGTATAGAGCTAGCCAAAAACATTCAGTACTTC CASSIELAKNIQYF
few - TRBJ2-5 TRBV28 TGTGCCAGCAGGAGGGGGGGGACATTGGGGGAGACCCAGTACTTC CASRRGGTLGETQYF
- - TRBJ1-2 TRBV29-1 TGCAGCGTTGAAGGTCCCAGGGGTGGCTACACCTTC CSVEGPRGGYTF
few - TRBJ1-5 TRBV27 TGTGCCAGCAGTTTATCGGGAGGGGGCAATCAGCCCCAGCATTTT CASSLSGGGNQPQHF
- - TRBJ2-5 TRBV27 TGTGCCAGCAGTTTCTCGGCACTACGAGAGCAGTACTTC CASSFSALREQYF
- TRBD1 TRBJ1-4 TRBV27 TGTGCCAGCAGTTCCGGGACAGGGGTGGGAAAACTGTTTTTT CASSSGTGVGKLFF
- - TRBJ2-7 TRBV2 TGTGCCAGCAGGGACACGGGGGCCTACGAGCAGTACTTC CASRDTGAYEQYF
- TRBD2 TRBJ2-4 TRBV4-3 TGCGCCAGCAGCCAAGGAGCGGGGCTTACAGGAGGAAACATTCAGTACTTC CASSQGAGLTGGNIQYF
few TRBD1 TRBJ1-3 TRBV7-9 TGTGCCAGCAGCCCCGGGACAGGGGTCGACGGAAACACCATATATTTT CASSPGTGVDGNTIYF
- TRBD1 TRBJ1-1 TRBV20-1 TGCAGTGCGTACAGGGGGCGAATTTCTGAAGCTTTCTTT CSAYRGRISEAFF
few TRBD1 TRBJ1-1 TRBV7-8 TGTGCCAGCAGCATCGGGACAGGGACGATGAACACTGAAGCTTTCTTT CASSIGTGTMNTEAFF
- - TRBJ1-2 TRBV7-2 TGTGCCAGCAGCATAGACACAGGGTATTATAGCTATGGCTACACCTTC CASSIDTGYYSYGYTF
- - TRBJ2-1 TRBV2 TGTGCCAGCGCACGGGGGAAGGCGGGATACAATGAGCAGTTCTTC CASARGKAGYNEQFF